This TCR beta chain emerged from a study of blood T cell repertoires in COVID-19. Overall study context: The samples span acute and convalescent COVID-19 from the United States, Italy and Spain.

The protocol was immunoSEQ multiplex PCR, while the TCRdb copy is restricted to in-frame clones and leaves out a portion. This table has about 70,000 clones, around 90% appearing once. The germline V gene encodes CDR1 SGHRS and CDR2 YFSETQ. Deletions cut 4 bases from V and 5 bases from J, with 15 bases between. This CDR3 contains 15 residues. This sequence joins TRBV5-1 and TRBJ1-4; a possible D gene is TRBD1 (5 bases). The receptor comes from a human donor in a cohort sampled during active COVID-19. The sample taken for sequencing was peripheral blood. CDR3 in DNA: TGCGCCAGCAGCCCCCTCCAGGGCGTGAATGAAAAACTGTTTTTT. The encoded protein is CASSPLQGVNEKLFF.